This is a list of T cell receptor beta chains from one sample in a study of cytomegalovirus exposure and HLA in healthy donors. Measured with immunoSEQ multiplex PCR; TCRdb has only the in-frame clones, and not every one. This table holds some 190,000 clones, around four fifths found once. The material sequenced was PBMCs. All receptors come from a man in his forties or fifties in good health and CMV-seropositive. CDR3s include the opening cysteine and the closing phenylalanine or tryptophan. Each record gives: CDR3 protein, CDR3 DNA, D gene, clone size, V gene, J gene. The D gene is left open where the match is weak. Expanded clones get a size class; other rows say once, few or many, or leave the size out.

CDR3 protein: CASSADGGSGVQYF; CDR3 DNA: TGTGCCAGCAGCGCCGATGGAGGGAGCGGTGTGCAGTACTTC; D gene: NA; clone size: NA; V gene: TRBV9; J gene: TRBJ2-7
CDR3 protein: CASSQSSGTHYEQYF; CDR3 DNA: TGCGCCAGCAGCCAATCTAGCGGGACACATTACGAGCAGTACTTC; D gene: TRBD2; clone size: NA; V gene: TRBV4-3; J gene: TRBJ2-7
CDR3 protein: CASSPLEGETQYF; CDR3 DNA: TGTGCCAGCAGCCCTTTGGAGGGGGAGACCCAGTACTTC; D gene: NA; clone size: NA; V gene: TRBV7-3; J gene: TRBJ2-5
CDR3 protein: CASSRTSGTSGIALETQYF; CDR3 DNA: TGTGCCAGCAGCCGAACCTCCGGGACTAGCGGGATCGCTCTCGAGACCCAGTACTTC; D gene: TRBD2; clone size: NA; V gene: TRBV7-2; J gene: TRBJ2-5
CDR3 protein: CASSATGTGGFVYGYTF; CDR3 DNA: TGTGCCAGCAGTGCCACCGGGACAGGGGGCTTCGTCTATGGCTACACCTTC; D gene: TRBD1; clone size: NA; V gene: TRBV28; J gene: TRBJ1-2
CDR3 protein: CASSPQGARAETQYF; CDR3 DNA: TGTGCCAGCAGCCCACAGGGGGCCCGGGCCGAGACCCAGTACTTC; D gene: TRBD1; clone size: NA; V gene: TRBV7-2; J gene: TRBJ2-5
CDR3 protein: CASSRQGGGELFF; CDR3 DNA: TGTGCCAGCAGTCGCCAGGGTGGCGGGGAGCTGTTTTTT; D gene: NA; clone size: once; V gene: TRBV14; J gene: TRBJ2-2
CDR3 protein: CAIRPPSSTSGITYEQYF; CDR3 DNA: TGTGCCATCAGGCCGCCCTCCTCGACTAGCGGGATAACCTACGAGCAGTACTTC; D gene: TRBD2; clone size: NA; V gene: TRBV10-3; J gene: TRBJ2-7
CDR3 protein: CASSPGQGQVYAF; CDR3 DNA: TGTGCCAGCTCACCTGGACAGGGCCAGGTCTACGCCTTC; D gene: TRBD1; clone size: NA; V gene: TRBV18; J gene: TRBJ1-2
CDR3 protein: CASRVSGILNEQFF; CDR3 DNA: TGTGCCAGCAGGGTTAGCGGCATATTGAATGAGCAGTTCTTC; D gene: NA; clone size: NA; V gene: TRBV11-2; J gene: TRBJ2-1
CDR3 protein: CASSFEIEPPGSYNEQFF; CDR3 DNA: TGTGCCAGCAGTTTCGAGATCGAGCCTCCAGGTTCCTACAATGAGCAGTTCTTC; D gene: NA; clone size: NA; V gene: TRBV27; J gene: TRBJ2-1
CDR3 protein: CASRSGTGTAYEQYF; CDR3 DNA: TGTGCCAGCCGTTCCGGGACAGGGACGGCCTACGAGCAGTACTTC; D gene: TRBD1; clone size: NA; V gene: TRBV2; J gene: TRBJ2-7
CDR3 protein: CASSEIIGEQYF; CDR3 DNA: TGTGCCAGCAGCGAAATAATCGGCGAGCAGTACTTC; D gene: NA; clone size: NA; V gene: TRBV2; J gene: TRBJ2-7
CDR3 protein: CATSRGGLNTEAFF; CDR3 DNA: TGTGCCACCAGCAGAGGGGGCCTGAACACTGAAGCTTTCTTT; D gene: NA; clone size: NA; V gene: TRBV15; J gene: TRBJ1-1
CDR3 protein: CASSLTGGLAEAFF; CDR3 DNA: TGTGCCAGCAGTTTAACAGGGGGTCTCGCTGAAGCTTTCTTT; D gene: TRBD1; clone size: NA; V gene: TRBV28; J gene: TRBJ1-1
CDR3 protein: CASSPSLAGVSTDTQYF; CDR3 DNA: TGTGCCAGCTCACCGTCCCTAGCGGGAGTTAGCACAGATACGCAGTATTTT; D gene: TRBD2; clone size: once; V gene: TRBV18; J gene: TRBJ2-3
CDR3 protein: CASSYPRLAFLCEQYF; CDR3 DNA: TGTGCCAGCAGTTACCCCAGACTAGCGTTCCTGTGTGAGCAGTACTTC; D gene: TRBD2; clone size: NA; V gene: TRBV6-5; J gene: TRBJ2-7
CDR3 protein: CASSEGQSYQPQHF; CDR3 DNA: TGCGCCAGCAGCGAAGGACAGTCCTATCAGCCCCAGCATTTT; D gene: NA; clone size: NA; V gene: TRBV4-1; J gene: TRBJ1-5
CDR3 protein: CASSYPSGRATEQYF; CDR3 DNA: TGTGCCAGCAGTTACCCCAGCGGGAGGGCCACCGAGCAGTACTTC; D gene: TRBD2; clone size: NA; V gene: TRBV6-6; J gene: TRBJ2-7
CDR3 protein: CASSLRVNTEAFF; CDR3 DNA: TGTGCCAGCAGCTTGAGAGTGAACACTGAAGCTTTCTTT; D gene: NA; clone size: NA; V gene: TRBV5-6; J gene: TRBJ1-1
CDR3 protein: CSVEGTSADIQYF; CDR3 DNA: TGCAGCGTTGAAGGGACTAGCGCTGACATTCAGTACTTC; D gene: TRBD2; clone size: NA; V gene: TRBV29-1; J gene: TRBJ2-4
CDR3 protein: CASSQDGLAGVGDTQYF; CDR3 DNA: TGTGCCAGCAGCCAAGATGGGCTAGCGGGAGTGGGAGATACGCAGTATTTT; D gene: TRBD2; clone size: NA; V gene: TRBV4-2; J gene: TRBJ2-3
CDR3 protein: CASSLVGGGNEQFF; CDR3 DNA: TGTGCCAGCAGCTTAGTCGGGGGAGGAAATGAGCAGTTCTTC; D gene: NA; clone size: few; V gene: TRBV7-9; J gene: TRBJ2-1
CDR3 protein: CASRSGSNQPQHF; CDR3 DNA: TGTGCCAGCAGGTCGGGAAGCAATCAGCCCCAGCATTTT; D gene: NA; clone size: NA; V gene: TRBV7-9; J gene: TRBJ1-5
CDR3 protein: CASSVGTGGIYEQYF; CDR3 DNA: TGTGCCAGCAGCGTAGGGACAGGGGGCATTTACGAGCAGTACTTC; D gene: TRBD1; clone size: NA; V gene: TRBV9; J gene: TRBJ2-7
CDR3 protein: CASSYSLNREETQYF; CDR3 DNA: TGTGCCAGCAGTTACTCTCTAAACAGGGAAGAGACCCAGTACTTC; D gene: NA; clone size: NA; V gene: TRBV6-5; J gene: TRBJ2-5
CDR3 protein: CASSSHPGRDNYGYTF; CDR3 DNA: TGTGCCAGCAGCTCGCACCCGGGGAGGGACAACTATGGCTACACCTTC; D gene: NA; clone size: NA; V gene: TRBV11-2; J gene: TRBJ1-2
CDR3 protein: CASSAGTSNTGELFF; CDR3 DNA: TGTGCCAGCAGCGCTGGGACATCCAACACCGGGGAGCTGTTTTTT; D gene: NA; clone size: NA; V gene: TRBV9; J gene: TRBJ2-2
CDR3 protein: CASSQKGDTEAFF; CDR3 DNA: TGTGCCAGCTCACAGAAGGGGGACACTGAAGCTTTCTTT; D gene: NA; clone size: NA; V gene: TRBV18; J gene: TRBJ1-1
CDR3 protein: CATSLPGNIGANVLTF; CDR3 DNA: TGTGCCACCAGCCTCCCGGGGAACATTGGGGCCAACGTCCTGACTTTC; D gene: NA; clone size: NA; V gene: TRBV15; J gene: TRBJ2-6
CDR3 protein: CASGYGQGGYGYTF; CDR3 DNA: TGTGCTAGTGGTTATGGGCAGGGAGGCTATGGCTACACCTTC; D gene: NA; clone size: NA; V gene: TRBV12-5; J gene: TRBJ1-2
CDR3 protein: CASSQEGLAGGSYNEQFF; CDR3 DNA: TGCGCCAGCAGCCAAGAGGGGTTAGCGGGAGGATCCTACAATGAGCAGTTCTTC; D gene: TRBD2; clone size: NA; V gene: TRBV4-3; J gene: TRBJ2-1
CDR3 protein: CASSLGATEAFF; CDR3 DNA: TGCGCCAGCAGCTTGGGGGCTACTGAAGCTTTCTTT; D gene: NA; clone size: NA; V gene: TRBV5-1; J gene: TRBJ1-1
CDR3 protein: CASSPLQGNSPLHF; CDR3 DNA: TGTGCCAGCTCACCATTACAGGGCAATTCACCCCTCCACTTT; D gene: NA; clone size: NA; V gene: TRBV18; J gene: TRBJ1-6
CDR3 protein: CASSARTGGTYEQYF; CDR3 DNA: TGTGCCAGCAGCGCGAGGACAGGGGGGACCTACGAGCAGTACTTC; D gene: TRBD1; clone size: NA; V gene: TRBV9; J gene: TRBJ2-7
CDR3 protein: CASSPATGGYEQYF; CDR3 DNA: TGTGCCAGCAGCCCTGCGACAGGGGGATACGAGCAGTACTTC; D gene: TRBD1; clone size: NA; V gene: TRBV7-9; J gene: TRBJ2-7
CDR3 protein: CASSQGQVDEQYF; CDR3 DNA: TGCGCCAGCAGCCAAGGACAGGTCGACGAGCAGTACTTC; D gene: NA; clone size: NA; V gene: TRBV4-1; J gene: TRBJ2-7
CDR3 protein: CASTPYQETQYF; CDR3 DNA: TGTGCCAGCACCCCGTACCAAGAGACCCAGTACTTC; D gene: NA; clone size: NA; V gene: TRBV27; J gene: TRBJ2-5
CDR3 protein: CASSSLAHEQFF; CDR3 DNA: TGTGCCAGCAGCTCTCTAGCACACGAGCAGTTCTTC; D gene: NA; clone size: once; V gene: TRBV7-9; J gene: TRBJ2-1
CDR3 protein: CASSKRQGADGYTF; CDR3 DNA: TGTGCCAGCAGTAAAAGACAGGGGGCGGATGGCTACACCTTC; D gene: TRBD1; clone size: few; V gene: TRBV6-5; J gene: TRBJ1-2
CDR3 protein: CASSKRDRVKEKLFF; CDR3 DNA: TGTGCCAGCAGCAAACGGGACAGGGTTAAGGAAAAACTGTTTTTT; D gene: NA; clone size: NA; V gene: TRBV21-1; J gene: TRBJ1-4
CDR3 protein: CASSPSGVVKPQHF; CDR3 DNA: TGTGCCAGCAGCCCCTCGGGGGTCGTTAAGCCCCAGCATTTT; D gene: NA; clone size: few; V gene: TRBV2; J gene: TRBJ1-5
CDR3 protein: CASGSVGAGETQYF; CDR3 DNA: TGTGCTAGTGGTTCGGTGGGGGCCGGAGAGACCCAGTACTTC; D gene: NA; clone size: NA; V gene: TRBV12-5; J gene: TRBJ2-5
CDR3 protein: CASSTDSFGYTF; CDR3 DNA: TGTGCCAGTAGTACGGACAGTTTTGGCTACACCTTC; D gene: NA; clone size: NA; V gene: TRBV19; J gene: TRBJ1-2
CDR3 protein: CASRVDRSRSNEQFF; CDR3 DNA: TGTGCCAGCAGGGTGGACAGGTCTAGGTCCAATGAGCAGTTCTTC; D gene: TRBD1; clone size: NA; V gene: TRBV7-3; J gene: TRBJ2-1
CDR3 protein: CASLPGGANYGYTF; CDR3 DNA: TGTGCCAGCCTCCCGGGGGGAGCTAACTATGGCTACACCTTC; D gene: NA; clone size: NA; V gene: TRBV28; J gene: TRBJ1-2
CDR3 protein: CASSLRRGHVNYGYTF; CDR3 DNA: TGTGCCAGCAGCCTTCGCAGGGGACACGTTAACTATGGCTACACCTTC; D gene: NA; clone size: NA; V gene: TRBV5-6; J gene: TRBJ1-2
CDR3 protein: CASSVGAGAGELFF; CDR3 DNA: TGTGCCAGCAGCGTAGGGGCAGGTGCGGGGGAGCTGTTTTTT; D gene: NA; clone size: NA; V gene: TRBV9; J gene: TRBJ2-2